What follows are 30 T cell receptor beta chains derived from one specimen sequenced in a study of T cell repertoires in cytomegalovirus infection. Using its own MiXCR run on the reads, TCRdb lists one record per CDR3 protein. The table includes some 920,000 distinct CDR3 sequences, 25% to 40% detected once. The antigens these receptors bind are not known. The specimen was cultured CD8+ T cells from PBMCs, collected from culture after CMV antigen stimulation. The receptors originated from a human donor in good health (CMV status not recorded). Some clones in this sample may be carry-over from other donors' samples.

The gene calls are TRBV2 and TRBJ2-7; D is perhaps TRBD2 (6 bases). Deletions cut 7 bases from V and 3 bases from J, with 19 bases between. CDR1 and CDR2 (germline): SNHLY, FYNNEI. The CDR3 length is 15 residues. CDR3 nucleotide sequence: TGTGCCAGCACTCAAGGGGTGGGGGGATACTACGAGCAGTACGTC. Translated: CASTQGVGGYYEQYV.

This rearrangement joins TRBV19 to TRBJ1-5; D remains unclear. Per germline, CDR1 LNHDA and CDR2 SQIVND (reference sequence). Deletions cut 7 bases from V and 2 bases from J, with 15 bases between. The CDR3 is 15 amino acids. The CDR3 region is CASTPDLARNQPQHF. The CDR3 DNA reads as TGTGCCAGTACTCCCGACCTGGCCCGCAATCAGCCCCAGCATTTT. Looking up the rest from reference TRBV19 and TRBJ1-5 gives the full variable domain: DGGITQSPKYLFRKEGQNVTLSCEQNLNHDAMYWYRQDPGQGLRLIYYSQIVNDFQKGDIAEGYSVSREKKESFPLTVTSAQKNPTAFYLCASTPDLARNQPQHFGDGTRLSIL.

The rearrangement uses TRBV24-1 and TRBJ2-7; the D is unclear. Per the germline V gene, CDR1 is KGHDR and CDR2 is SFDVKD. Trimming left V 1 base short and J 1 base short, with 7 bases between. This CDR3 region has 14 residues. In nucleotides, the CDR3 is TGTGCCACCAGTGATTTTGTGGGTTCCTACGAGCAGTACGTC. Residues: CATSDFVGSYEQYV.

This clonotype occurred many times. This chain uses TRBV12-3 or TRBV12-4 with TRBJ1-2; a weak D match, TRBD1 (5 bases). Trimming pared 6 bases from V and 4 bases from J, leaving 15 bases between. The CDR3 consists of 14 residues. CDR3 sequence reads: CASSLGHPLYGYTF. The CDR3 nucleotides read TGTGCCAGCAGCCTCGGACACCCCCTCTATGGCTACACCTTC.

The gene calls are TRBV19 and TRBJ2-1; D might be TRBD1 or TRBD2, each matching 5 bases. Germline CDR1 is LNHDA and CDR2 is SQIVND (reference sequence). The V gene lost 11 bases and the J gene lost 7 bases, with 18 bases spanning the gap. The CDR3 is 13 residues long. CDR3 nucleotide sequence: TGTGCCTCCCGGAGCCCGGGACCGAATGAGCAGTTCTTC. Translated: CASRSPGPNEQFF.

This clonotype was seen more than once but under ten times. CDR3 nucleotides: TGTGCCAGCAGCTCCCCTCCGGGAAGAGATACGCAGTATTTT. Its protein is CASSSPPGRDTQYF. The V and J genes are TRBV7-9 and TRBJ2-3, with D possibly being TRBD2 (5 bases). V was trimmed by 4 bases and J by 5 bases, leaving 13 bases between them. CDR1 is SEHNR and CDR2 is FQNEAQ in the germline V gene (reference sequence). The CDR3 runs 14 residues.

Concerning this clonotype itself: The conserved phenylalanine or tryptophan is not found at the CDR3 terminus, so this likely reflects a read error. The V gene is TRBV7-2, the J gene TRBJ2-1, with TRBD2 matching over 7 bases. CDR1 and CDR2 from the germline V gene are SGHTA and FQGNSA. V dropped 5 bases and J dropped 1; count of bases not matched to a gene: 5. This CDR3 region has 15 residues. The DNA for the CDR3 is TGTGCCAGCAGCGCCCTGCGGGGGTCCTACAATGAGCAGTTCTCC. Its protein is CASSALRGSYNEQFS.

This clonotype came up a few times. The chain has TRBV7-9 and TRBJ2-2; 10 bases agree with TRBD2. The V segment lost 4 bases and the J segment 2 bases; nucleotides outside the gene matches: 4. Germline CDR1 is SEHNR and CDR2 is FQNEAQ (reference sequence). The CDR3 has 16 amino acids. The CDR3 loop reads CASSSSSGGNTGELFF. The CDR3 nucleotides read TGTGCCAGCAGCTCCTCTAGCGGGGGAAACACCGGGGAGCTGTTTTTT.

This clonotype has a handful of counts. The chain carries TRBV11-2 and TRBJ2-1; 7 nucleotides line up with TRBD1. CDR3 length equals 17 residues. CDR1 is SGHAT, CDR2 FQNNGV, per germline. V lost 1 base and J lost 2; bases outside the gene matches: 8. The CDR3 DNA sequence: TGTGCCAGCAGCTTAGGGCCAGGGACAGTAGCCTACAATGAGCAGTTCTTC. This translates into CASSLGPGTVAYNEQFF.

This chain connects TRBV27 to TRBJ1-1; 8 positions match TRBD1. This CDR3 has 15 amino acids. J gave up 3 bases and V 6 bases, and 9 bases lay outside the gene matches. Germline V gene data show CDR1 as MNHEY and CDR2 as SMNVEV (reference sequence). The CDR3 DNA is TGTGCCAGCAGGACAGGGGAATATATGGACACTGAAGCTTTCTTT. Translating gives CASRTGEYMDTEAFF.

The J gene is TRBJ2-1, the V gene TRBV28, with 11 nucleotides matching TRBD2. The CDR3 is made up of 18 amino acids. CDR1 is MDHEN and CDR2 is SYDVKM in the germline V gene. V lost 3 bases and J lost 0; bases outside the gene matches: 7. CDR3 nucleotides: TGTGCCAGCAGTTTCCCCACTGGACTAGCGGGCTCCTACAATGAGCAGTTCTTC. Its translation is CASSFPTGLAGSYNEQFF.

The chain couples TRBV9 to TRBJ2-3; 12 bases map to TRBD2. The CDR3 has 17 residues. V trimming: 0 bases; J trimming: 5 bases; junction bases outside the gene matches: 7. In germline, CDR1 is SGDLS, CDR2 YYNGEE. DNA of the CDR3: TGTGCCAGCAGCGTAGGGGCTAGCGGGGGGGTTGGAGATACGCAGTATTTT. Its protein product is CASSVGASGGVGDTQYF.

This clonotype was counted only a few times. The J gene is TRBJ2-5, the V gene TRBV27, with no clear D. The CDR3 runs to 17 residues. Trimming shortened V by 8 bases and J by 4 bases, and 26 bases separated the two germline ends. CDR1 MNHEY and CDR2 SMNVEV come from the germline V gene (reference sequence). The CDR3: CASANWSPGRYLETQYF. The DNA for the CDR3 is TGTGCCAGCGCGAACTGGTCCCCGGGTCGATATCTAGAGACCCAGTACTTC.

The chain uses TRBV24-1 and TRBJ2-1; the D is unclear. The CDR3 extends over 14 amino acids. Germline V lookup: CDR1 KGHDR, CDR2 SFDVKD. Deletions cut 4 bases from V and 5 bases from J, with 11 bases between. The CDR3 coding sequence is TGTGCCACCAGTGACCGCGGACCCCACAATGAGCAGTTCTTC. Its protein is CATSDRGPHNEQFF.

This clonotype showed up many times. The gene calls are TRBV7-6 and TRBJ2-1; TRBD1 might be the D (6 bases). Per germline, CDR1 SGHVS and CDR2 FNYEAQ. Between the trimmed V and J ends, which lost 5 bases and 1 base, there was a span of 21 bases. The CDR3 totals 18 residues. The CDR3 sequence is CASSPLDDLGASYNEQFF. CDR3 DNA sequence: TGTGCCAGCAGCCCTCTAGATGATCTGGGGGCTTCCTACAATGAGCAGTTCTTC.

This clonotype was detected only once. The chain has TRBV6-2 or TRBV6-3 and TRBJ2-7, with D unresolved. This CDR3 is 10 amino acids long. Germline V lookup: CDR1 MNHEY, CDR2 SVGEGT. Trimming left V 2 bases short and J 8 bases short, with 4 bases between. Here the CDR3 reads CASSYEKQYV. The DNA of the CDR3 is TGTGCCAGCAGTTACGAAAAGCAGTACGTC.

The V and J genes are TRBV7-3 and TRBJ2-5; a weak D match, TRBD2 (6 bases). The ends were cut back, 1 base at V and 3 bases at J, with 18 bases in the middle. This CDR3 comprises 17 residues. Germline loops: CDR1 SGHTA, CDR2 FQGTGA. The CDR3 DNA is TGTGCCAGCAGCTTAAAAGCCCGCGGGAAACGGAAAGAGACCCAGTACTTC. Translating it yields CASSLKARGKRKETQYF. Based on the CDR3 plus reference TRBV7-3 and TRBJ2-5, the full variable domain is GAGVSQTPSNKVTEKGKYVELRCDPISGHTALYWYRQSLGQGPEFLIYFQGTGAADDSGLPNDRFFAVRPEGSVSTLKIQRTERGDSAVYLCASSLKARGKRKETQYFGPGTRLLVL.

This sequence joins TRBV2 and TRBJ1-2; no firm D call. V was clipped by 3 bases and J by 8 bases, with 10 bases between them. Germline V gives CDR1 SNHLY, CDR2 FYNNEI. This CDR3 spans 12 amino acids. The CDR3 DNA is TGTGCCAGCAGTGATGGTCTGTTCGGCTACACCTTC. The encoded protein is CASSDGLFGYTF. The full variable domain, rest sourced from reference TRBV2 and TRBJ1-2, is EPEVTQTPSHQVTQMGQEVILRCVPISNHLYFYWYRQILGQKVEFLVSFYNNEISEKSEIFDDQFSVERPDGSNFTLKIRSTKLEDSAMYFCASSDGLFGYTFGSGTRLTVV.

This clonotype appeared a few times. A much more abundant neighbour one base away suggests this may be a read error. The chain employs TRBV7-8 and TRBJ2-3, with D maybe TRBD2 (6 bases). CDR1 is SGHVS and CDR2 is FQNEAQ in the germline V gene. The V end was cut by 7 bases, the J end by 4 bases, with 18 bases between. CDR3 length: 15 residues. CDR3 in DNA: TGTGCCAGCAACCAAGAACATCGACTAGCAGATACGCAGTATTTT. It translates to CASNQEHRLADTQYF.

V is TRBV7-3 and J is TRBJ2-1; D assignment may be TRBD1 or TRBD2 (6 bases each). The germline gives CDR1 SGHTA, CDR2 FQGTGA. Trimming cost V 5 bases and J 4 bases, with 15 bases left between them. The CDR3 contains 15 residues. The CDR3 sequence: CASSRGVSNYNEQFF. The DNA for the CDR3 is TGTGCCAGCAGCAGGGGGGTATCGAATTACAATGAGCAGTTCTTC.

The rearrangement links TRBV7-9 to TRBJ2-6; D gene ambiguous. CDR1 and CDR2 (germline): SEHNR, FQNEAQ (reference sequence). CDR3 length equals 18 residues. Trimming took 0 bases from V and 0 from J, leaving 12 bases between them. The CDR3 DNA reads as TGTGCCAGCAGCTTAGCCCCTCGCGTCGTCTCTGGGGCCAACGTCCTGACTTTC. It is translated as CASSLAPRVVSGANVLTF.

This clonotype has just a few counts. J is TRBJ1-1 and V is TRBV19; D remains unclear. The CDR3 covers 13 residues. Germline V gene lookup returns CDR1 LNHDA and CDR2 SQIVND (reference sequence). V lost 4 bases to trimming and J lost 2 bases, with 8 bases between them. DNA of the CDR3: TGTGCCAGTAGTACCTTTGTCAACACTGAAGCTTTCTTT. The encoded protein is CASSTFVNTEAFF.

The chain recombines TRBV7-2 with TRBJ2-3; 9 positions agree with TRBD2. V lost 1 base to trimming and J lost 6 bases; unmatched junction nucleotides: 14. Germline CDR1 reads SGHTA; CDR2 reads FQGNSA. The CDR3 runs to 18 residues. The CDR3 spells CASSLGFGGGGGSDTQYF. CDR3 in DNA: TGTGCCAGCAGCTTAGGGTTCGGCGGCGGGGGGGGCTCGGATACGCAGTATTTT.

V usage is TRBV7-8 and J usage is TRBJ1-2; D is undetermined. Trimming shortened V by 1 base and J by 2 bases, and 11 bases separated the two germline ends. The CDR3 contains 15 residues. CDR1 SGHVS and CDR2 FQNEAQ come from the germline V gene. CDR3 loop: CASSLEVALNYGYTF. The CDR3 nucleotides read TGTGCCAGCAGCTTAGAAGTCGCCCTAAACTATGGCTACACCTTC.

This chain uses TRBV2 with TRBJ1-2; D call uncertain. Germline assignment: CDR1 SNHLY and CDR2 FYNNEI. V shed 7 bases and J shed 4 bases, with 7 bases lying between them. The CDR3 consists of 11 residues. DNA of the CDR3: TGTGCCAGCAAAGAGTCCTATGGCTACACCTTC. It encodes CASKESYGYTF.

This clonotype has only a few counts. The rearrangement uses TRBV6-6 and TRBJ2-5; D perhaps matches TRBD2 (7 bases). The CDR3 is 15 residues long. Germline V CDR1 and CDR2: MNHNY, SVGAGI (reference sequence). V shed 0 bases and J shed 5 bases, with 13 bases lying between them. The CDR3 nucleotides are TGTGCCAGCAGTTACTCGATCGGGGGGCAGGAGACCCAGTACTTC. It specifies CASSYSIGGQETQYF.

V is TRBV28 and J is TRBJ2-5, with 16 bases lining up with TRBD2. Germline trimming cut 10 bases from V and 3 bases from J; bases unmatched to any gene: 2. The CDR3 is 14 residues long. Germline V gene data show CDR1 as MDHEN and CDR2 as SYDVKM. CDR3 sequence (DNA): TGTGCCACGGGGACTAGCGGGGGGGAAGAGACCCAGTACTTC. It is translated as CATGTSGGEETQYF.

The rearrangement links TRBV4-1 to TRBJ2-1; TRBD2 agrees at 9 bases. Germline V gene data show CDR1 as MGHRA and CDR2 as YSYEKL. The CDR3 consists of 14 residues. The V segment lost 3 bases and the J segment 6 bases; nucleotides outside the gene matches: 3. The CDR3 DNA reads TGCGCCAGCAGCCACCCGGGACTAGCCAATGAGCAGTTCTTC. As protein: CASSHPGLANEQFF.

The V and J genes are TRBV27 and TRBJ1-1; D gene unclear. This CDR3 contains 15 residues. Trimming stripped 5 bases from V and 1 base from J, with 14 bases between. CDR1 is MNHEY, CDR2 SMNVEV, per germline (reference sequence). The CDR3: CASSPPPAGNTEAFF. For the CDR3, the DNA is TGTGCCAGCAGTCCTCCTCCCGCAGGGAACACTGAAGCTTTCTTT.

The CDR3 sequence: CATGQEGGYGYTF. CDR3 nucleotide sequence: TGTGCCACCGGACAGGAAGGAGGCTATGGCTACACCTTC. The V call is TRBV9, the J call TRBJ1-2; TRBD1 matches 7 bases. Germline trimming cut 9 bases from V and 4 bases from J; bases unmatched to any gene: 9. The V gene's germline CDR1 is SGDLS and CDR2 YYNGEE. The length of the CDR3 is 13 residues.